The clone carrying this T cell receptor (beta chain) was picked up a small number of times. Its antigen remains unknown. This sample was included in a study of lymphopenia after photon versus proton radiotherapy. Points from the study as a whole: Larger post-nadir TCR diversity loss correlated inversely with survival in deceased patients. Survival link was tested only in deceased patients; proton benefit remains a possibility. Post-nadir diversity loss with photons came from oligoclonal expansion, particularly CD8+ Temra cells.

The V end was cut by 0 bases, the J end by 3 bases, with 9 bases between. CDR3 size: 15 residues. Germline CDR1 is LGHNA and CDR2 is YSLEER. TCRdb's copy holds only in-frame clones and misses some; the assay was immunoSEQ multiplex PCR. The sample gives tens of thousands of clones, more than 90% of which show up once; 0.65% to 0.85% is in the top ten. The clonotype comes from a woman between 50 and 59 years old with cholangiocarcinoma. The specimen comprised peripheral blood, sampled from a patient treated with photon-based radiotherapy. V usage is TRBV4-3 and J usage is TRBJ1-3, with D perhaps matching TRBD1 (5 bases). The CDR3 nucleotides read TGCGCCAGCAGCCAAGAACCAGGGTTTGGAAACACCATATATTTT. Protein: CASSQEPGFGNTIYF.